Ten or more counts support the clone carrying this TCR beta chain. This CDR3 is built from 14 residues. V was cut by 5 bases and J by 2 bases, with 13 bases left in between. Germline V gene data show CDR1 as SGHVS and CDR2 as FQNEAQ. The sample is drawn from a study of CD8 T cells in ankylosing spondylitis. TCRdb processed the 5' RACE reads anew with MiXCR; each CDR3 protein has one entry. Of tens of thousands of distinct CDR3 sequences listed, roughly 7.9% are singletons. Sequenced sample: blood, either unsorted or a sorted T cell fraction (not recorded which). The TCR originated in a male donor with ankylosing spondylitis or in good health (not recorded which). The chain uses TRBV7-8 and TRBJ2-7; either TRBD1 or TRBD2 may fit D (5 bases each). The CDR3 spells CASSPRDDAYEQYF. Here the CDR3 DNA reads TGTGCCAGCAGCCCTAGGGACGACGCCTACGAGCAGTACTTC.